The clone carrying this TCR beta chain was counted between two and nine times. Its matching antigen is unknown. The sample comes from a study of T cells after yellow fever vaccination. General study results and limits: Researchers report a weaker secondary response that nonetheless peaked faster, day 5 versus 15. Clonotype sharing between CD4 and CD8 compartments was small.

This CDR3 contains 12 residues. CDR1 SGHTA and CDR2 FQGNSA come from the germline V gene. Deletions cut 1 base from V and 13 bases from J, with 11 bases between. One entry per CDR3 protein, called by TCRdb with MiXCR from the 5' RACE reads. The table lists hundreds of thousands of distinct CDR3 sequences, 7.5% to 9.5% of them singletons. The source is a man between 18 and 29 years old who received the YFV17D yellow fever vaccine. The specimen comprised CD4+ T cells sorted from PBMCs, sampled 5 days after the yellow fever booster vaccination. The V gene is TRBV7-2, the J gene TRBJ2-1; tentatively, D is TRBD1 or TRBD2 (5 bases each). In DNA form, the CDR3 reads TGTGCCAGCAGCTTAGACGGGACCCCTCAGTTCTTC. It encodes CASSLDGTPQFF. The variable domain in full, completed from reference TRBV7-2 and TRBJ2-1, reads GAGVSQSPSNKVTEKGKDVELRCDPISGHTALYWYRQSLGQGLEFLIYFQGNSAPDKSGLPSDRFSAERTGGSVSTLTIQRTQQEDSAVYLCASSLDGTPQFFGPGTRLTVL.